This section outlines one T cell receptor beta chain sequence together with its context. Its target is unknown. The CDR3 loop spans 19 amino acids. Germline CDR1 is SEHNR and CDR2 is FQNEAQ (reference sequence). The sample is drawn from a study of T cells expressing NK-cell markers. Study findings and constraints: In a handful of donors, dominant CD3+CD56+NKG2C+ clonotypes ranked among the top 10 CD8+ clonotypes.

TCRdb re-called the 5' RACE reads and catalogs CDR3 proteins one per entry, DNA excluded. In total, the table holds about 460,000 distinct CDR3 sequences. Sequencing was performed on blood T cells: a sorted CD56 or NKG2C T cell subset, CD4+ or CD8+ T cells, or bulk PBMC T cells (not recorded which). This rearrangement joins TRBV7-9 to TRBJ2-7; without DNA, the TCRdb call of TRBD1 cannot be checked. This clonotype was sampled from a woman between 50 and 59 years old in good health. The CDR3 reads CASSSPSSGGSGSSYEQYF.